This TCR beta chain was sequenced in a study of shared clonotypes between healthy human individuals. A CD45RA+ naive subset and a CD45RA-negative memory subset were split from CD4+ cells. Data came from immunoSEQ multiplex PCR; TCRdb stores just in-frame clones and leaves some out. Seen here are fewer than 1.4 million clones, around 78% observed once, and the top ten hold around 0.61%. Germline V gene sequence: CDR1 KGHSY, CDR2 FQNENV. The CDR3 extends over 16 amino acids. Between the trimmed V and J ends, which lost 1 base and 2 bases, there was a span of 11 bases. This clone occurred a few times. The gene calls are TRBV16 and TRBJ2-2; no firm D call. This clonotype originated in a man between 18 and 29 years old in good health. Some clones in this sample may be carry-over from other donors' samples. Sequencing used memory CD4+ T cells from PBMCs. Subset of the sample: CD45RA-negative fraction. CDR3 nucleotide sequence: TGTGCCAGCAGCCAATATCTGGGCAGAAACACCGGGGAGCTGTTTTTT. It codes for CASSQYLGRNTGELFF.